The entry below gives a single T cell receptor (beta chain) sequence along with its context. This specimen belongs to a study of CD8+ T cells in alopecia areata. Peripheral blood and lesional scalp punch biopsies were taken from alopecia areata patients. Extracted RNA was reverse transcribed, and the resulting cDNA served as sequencing template. Data came from immunoSEQ multiplex PCR; TCRdb stores just in-frame clones and leaves some out. This sample carries around 200,000 clones, around 63% of them seen once, and the ten largest clones take around 1.6%. The CDR3 runs to 16 residues. V lost 3 bases, J lost 6 bases, and 21 bases lay in between. Germline loops: CDR1 SGDLS, CDR2 YYNGEE.

The TCR sequence derives from a human donor with alopecia areata. The source was CD4+ T cells sorted from blood, collected at week 0. The chain joins TRBV9 to TRBJ2-5; either TRBD1 or TRBD2 may supply D (5 bases each). The CDR3 DNA is TGTGCCAGCAGCGAGCTGGGGACCGATCCTGCCAAGACCCAGTACTTC. Translated, it gives CASSELGTDPAKTQYF. Supplemented by reference TRBV9 and TRBJ2-5, the full variable domain reads DSGVTQTPKHLITATGQRVTLRCSPRSGDLSVYWYQQSLDQGLQFLIQYYNGEERAKGNILERFSAQQFPDLHSELNLSSLELGDSALYFCASSELGTDPAKTQYFGPGTRLLVL.